A single TCR beta chain is shown here with its context. Whole blood was used without fractionation, so all unsorted peripheral T cells were included. An approximately 2.4 ml peripheral blood sample was taken for RNA. The sample comes from a study of HIV-infected patients and healthy controls. Looked up from germline, CDR1 is SGHTA and CDR2 is FQGNSA. The CDR3 is 14 amino acids. Trimming took 1 base from V and 4 from J, leaving 8 bases between them. cDNA was made from around 0.45 ug RNA using alpha and beta constant primers. Using multiplexing indices, alpha and beta chain libraries were generated apart by chain-specific third strand synthesis. An approximately 25-cycle PCR with P5s and P7 primers followed a short adapter-adding first PCR. MiXCR, applied by TCRdb to the 5' RACE reads, yields one record per CDR3 protein. The sample consists of around 9,000 distinct CDR3 sequences, about 6% of them appearing once.

The receptor was derived from an adult in good health. Sequenced sample: blood. The chain is built from TRBV7-2 and TRBJ2-1; no firm D call. The CDR3 nucleotides read TGTGCCAGCAGCTTAGTATCCAGATACAATGAGCAGTTCTTC. Translating it yields CASSLVSRYNEQFF.